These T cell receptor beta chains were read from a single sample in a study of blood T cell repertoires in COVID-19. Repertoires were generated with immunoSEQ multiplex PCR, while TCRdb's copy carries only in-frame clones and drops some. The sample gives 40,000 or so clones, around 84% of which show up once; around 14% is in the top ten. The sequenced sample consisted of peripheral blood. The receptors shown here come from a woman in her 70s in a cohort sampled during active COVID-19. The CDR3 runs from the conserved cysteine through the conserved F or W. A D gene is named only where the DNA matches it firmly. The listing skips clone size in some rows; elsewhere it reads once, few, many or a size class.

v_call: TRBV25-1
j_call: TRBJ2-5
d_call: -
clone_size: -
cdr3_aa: CASSPSLSEETQYF
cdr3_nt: TGTGCCAGCAGCCCTTCTCTTAGCGAAGAGACCCAGTACTTC

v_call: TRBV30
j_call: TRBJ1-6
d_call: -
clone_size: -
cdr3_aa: CAWRRDGNSPLHF
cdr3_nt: TGTGCCTGGAGGCGGGACGGTAATTCACCCCTCCACTTT

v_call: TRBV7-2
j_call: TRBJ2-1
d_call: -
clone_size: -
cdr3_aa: CASSPDRTPYNEQFF
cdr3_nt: TGTGCCAGCAGCCCAGACAGGACCCCCTACAATGAGCAGTTCTTC

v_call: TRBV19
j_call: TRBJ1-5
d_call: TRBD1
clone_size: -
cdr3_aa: CASSGGQGGRQPQHF
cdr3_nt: TGTGCCAGTAGTGGGGGACAGGGAGGTAGACAGCCCCAGCATTTT

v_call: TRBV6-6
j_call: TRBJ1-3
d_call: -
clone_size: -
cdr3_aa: CASIWSSGNTIYF
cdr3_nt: TGTGCCAGCATTTGGAGCTCTGGAAACACCATATATTTT

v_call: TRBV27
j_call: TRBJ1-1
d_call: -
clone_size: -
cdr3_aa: CASSFGGPDTEAFF
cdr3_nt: TGTGCCAGCAGTTTCGGAGGGCCGGACACTGAAGCTTTCTTT

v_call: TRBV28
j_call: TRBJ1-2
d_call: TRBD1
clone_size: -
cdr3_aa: CASSSGQLIYGYTF
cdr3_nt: TGTGCCAGCAGTTCGGGACAGCTTATCTATGGCTACACCTTC

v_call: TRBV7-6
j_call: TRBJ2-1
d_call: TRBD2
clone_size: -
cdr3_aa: CASSLMTSGRTNEQFF
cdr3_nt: TGTGCCAGCAGCTTAATGACTAGCGGGAGAACCAATGAGCAGTTCTTC

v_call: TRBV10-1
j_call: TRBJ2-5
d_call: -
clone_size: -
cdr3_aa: CVEGDLQETQYF
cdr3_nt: TGCGTCGAGGGGGATCTCCAAGAGACCCAGTACTTC

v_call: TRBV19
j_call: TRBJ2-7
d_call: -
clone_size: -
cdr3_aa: CASSIRRGSYEQYF
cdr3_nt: TGTGCCAGTAGTATAAGGAGGGGTAGTTACGAGCAGTACTTC

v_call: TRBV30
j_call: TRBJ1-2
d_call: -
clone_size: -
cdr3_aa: CAWSVMAGSSGYTF
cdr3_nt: TGTGCCTGGAGTGTAATGGCAGGGTCCTCTGGCTACACCTTC

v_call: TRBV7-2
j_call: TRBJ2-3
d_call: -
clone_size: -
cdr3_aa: CASSLVVASPPTDTQYF
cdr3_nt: TGTGCCAGCAGCTTAGTTGTAGCGTCACCCCCCACAGATACGCAGTATTTT

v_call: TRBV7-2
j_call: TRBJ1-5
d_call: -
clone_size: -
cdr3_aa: CASSSGLGSNQPQHF
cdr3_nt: TGTGCCAGCAGCTCAGGACTGGGGAGCAATCAGCCCCAGCATTTT

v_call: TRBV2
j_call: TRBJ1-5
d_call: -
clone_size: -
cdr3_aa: CASTQDLLNQPQHF
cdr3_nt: TGTGCCAGCACCCAGGACTTACTCAATCAGCCCCAGCATTTT

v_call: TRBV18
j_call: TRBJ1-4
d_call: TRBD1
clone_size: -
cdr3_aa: CASTRDRNEKLFF
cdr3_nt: TGTGCCAGCACCCGGGACAGGAATGAAAAACTGTTTTTT

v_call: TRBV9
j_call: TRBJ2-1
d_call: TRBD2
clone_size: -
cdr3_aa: CASGTSGSSGEQFF
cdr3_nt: TGTGCCAGTGGGACTAGCGGGAGTTCCGGTGAGCAGTTCTTC

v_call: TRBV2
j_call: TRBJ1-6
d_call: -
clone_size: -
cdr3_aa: CASKQGHNSPLHF
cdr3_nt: TGTGCCAGCAAACAGGGACATAATTCACCCCTCCACTTT

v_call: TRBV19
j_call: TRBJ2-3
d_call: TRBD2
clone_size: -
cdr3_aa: CASSIFGRGSTDTQYF
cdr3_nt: TGTGCCAGTAGTATATTCGGGCGGGGGAGCACAGATACGCAGTATTTT

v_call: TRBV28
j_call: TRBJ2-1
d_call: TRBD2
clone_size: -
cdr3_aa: CASSLMGTSGDNEQFF
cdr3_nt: TGTGCCAGCAGCCTTATGGGGACTAGCGGGGATAATGAGCAGTTCTTC

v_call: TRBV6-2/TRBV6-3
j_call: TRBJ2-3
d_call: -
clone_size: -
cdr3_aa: CASSNRVPTDTQYF
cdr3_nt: TGTGCCAGCAGCAACAGGGTCCCCACAGATACGCAGTATTTT

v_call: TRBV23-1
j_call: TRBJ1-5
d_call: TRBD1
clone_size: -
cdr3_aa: CASSQSLPGTVLNQPQHF
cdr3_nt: TGCGCCAGCAGTCAATCTCTCCCCGGGACAGTTCTGAATCAGCCCCAGCATTTT

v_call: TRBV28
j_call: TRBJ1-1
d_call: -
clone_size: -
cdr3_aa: CASRTHTEAFF
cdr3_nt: TGTGCCAGCAGGACTCACACTGAAGCTTTCTTT

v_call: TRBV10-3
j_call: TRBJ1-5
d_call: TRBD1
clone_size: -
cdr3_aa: CAISEAGGEQPQHF
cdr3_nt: TGTGCCATCAGTGAAGCAGGGGGAGAGCAGCCCCAGCATTTT

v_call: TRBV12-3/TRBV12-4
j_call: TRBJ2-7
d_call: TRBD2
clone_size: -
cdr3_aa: CATRTSGSYEQYF
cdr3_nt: TGTGCCACCCGCACTAGCGGGAGCTACGAGCAGTACTTC

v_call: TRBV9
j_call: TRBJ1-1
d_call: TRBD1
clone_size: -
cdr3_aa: CASSIETGLTEAFF
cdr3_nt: TGTGCCAGCAGCATAGAGACAGGGTTAACTGAAGCTTTCTTT

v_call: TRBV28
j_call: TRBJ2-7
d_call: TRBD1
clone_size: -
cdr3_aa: CASTQGDGSYEQYF
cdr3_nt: TGTGCCAGCACCCAGGGGGATGGTAGCTACGAGCAGTACTTC

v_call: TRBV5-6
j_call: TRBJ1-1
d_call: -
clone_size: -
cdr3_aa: CASSPTDGWRKAFF
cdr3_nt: TGTGCCAGCAGCCCAACTGACGGGTGGAGGAAAGCTTTCTTT

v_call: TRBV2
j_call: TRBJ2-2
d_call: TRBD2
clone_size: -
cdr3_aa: CASSGLAEGAGELFF
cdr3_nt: TGTGCCAGCAGTGGACTAGCGGAGGGGGCCGGGGAGCTGTTTTTT

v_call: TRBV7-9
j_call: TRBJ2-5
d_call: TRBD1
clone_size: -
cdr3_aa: CASSFGQGQETQYF
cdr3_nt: TGTGCCAGCAGCTTCGGACAGGGCCAAGAGACCCAGTACTTC

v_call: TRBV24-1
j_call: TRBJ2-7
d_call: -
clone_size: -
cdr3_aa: CATSDPSVAYEQYF
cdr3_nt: TGTGCCACCAGTGATCCCAGCGTGGCCTACGAGCAGTACTTC

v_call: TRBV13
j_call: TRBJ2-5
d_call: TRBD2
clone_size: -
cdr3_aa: CASSLDPGTSGRRQETQYF
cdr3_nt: TGTGCCAGCAGCTTAGACCCCGGGACTAGCGGAAGACGTCAAGAGACCCAGTACTTC

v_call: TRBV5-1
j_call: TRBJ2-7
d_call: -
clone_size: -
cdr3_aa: CASSFATGDYEQYF
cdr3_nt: TGCGCCAGCAGTTTTGCGACGGGGGACTACGAGCAGTACTTC

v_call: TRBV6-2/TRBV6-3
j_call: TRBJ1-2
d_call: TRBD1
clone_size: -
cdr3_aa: CASSYSQGALNGYTF
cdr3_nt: TGTGCCAGCAGTTACTCACAGGGGGCCTTAAATGGCTACACCTTC

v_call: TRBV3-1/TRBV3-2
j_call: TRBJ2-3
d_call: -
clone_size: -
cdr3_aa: CASSPDSQDTQYF
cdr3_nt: TGTGCCAGCAGCCCGGACAGCCAAGATACGCAGTATTTT

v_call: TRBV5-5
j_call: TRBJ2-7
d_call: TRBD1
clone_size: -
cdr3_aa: CASSRATGMAYEQYF
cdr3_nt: TGTGCCAGCAGCCGTGCGACAGGGATGGCCTACGAGCAGTACTTC

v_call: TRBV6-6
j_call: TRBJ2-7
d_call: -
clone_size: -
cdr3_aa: CASSRRGLGGIYEQYF
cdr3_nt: TGTGCCAGCAGTCGACGGGGGCTGGGGGGGATCTACGAGCAGTACTTC

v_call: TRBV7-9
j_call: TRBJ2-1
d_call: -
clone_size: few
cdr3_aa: CASSSRRYNEQFF
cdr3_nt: TGTGCCAGCAGCTCGAGAAGATACAATGAGCAGTTCTTC

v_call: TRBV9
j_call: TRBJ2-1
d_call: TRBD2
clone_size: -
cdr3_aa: CASSVGTGTTNEQFF
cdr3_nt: TGTGCCAGCAGCGTAGGAACTGGGACTACCAATGAGCAGTTCTTC

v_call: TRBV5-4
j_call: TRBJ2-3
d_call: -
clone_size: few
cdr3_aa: CASSAHSGGTDTQYF
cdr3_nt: TGTGCCAGCAGCGCACATAGTGGGGGGACAGATACGCAGTATTTT

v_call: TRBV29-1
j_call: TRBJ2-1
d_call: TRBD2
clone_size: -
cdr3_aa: CSVYHRLAGSYNEQFF
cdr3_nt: TGCAGCGTCTATCATCGACTAGCGGGTTCCTACAATGAGCAGTTCTTC

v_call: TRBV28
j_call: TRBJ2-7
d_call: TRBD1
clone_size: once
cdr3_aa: CAIGQGAIEQYF
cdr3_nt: TGTGCCATCGGCCAGGGGGCGATCGAGCAGTACTTC

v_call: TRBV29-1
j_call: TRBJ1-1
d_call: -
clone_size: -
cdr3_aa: CSVSMYTEAFF
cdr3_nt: TGCAGCGTTTCCATGTACACTGAAGCTTTCTTT

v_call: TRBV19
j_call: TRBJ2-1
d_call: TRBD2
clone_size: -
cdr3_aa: CASSPTTSGDTYNEQFF
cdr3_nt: TGTGCCAGTAGTCCAACCACTAGCGGGGATACCTACAATGAGCAGTTCTTC

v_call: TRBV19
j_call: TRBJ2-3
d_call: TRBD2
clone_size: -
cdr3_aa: CASSIGAGGTDTQYF
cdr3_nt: TGTGCCAGTAGTATCGGAGCGGGAGGCACAGATACGCAGTATTTT

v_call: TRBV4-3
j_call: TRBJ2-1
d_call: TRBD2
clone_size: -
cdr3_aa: CASSPLFGGLTYNEQFF
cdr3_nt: TGCGCCAGCAGCCCCCTATTCGGGGGGTTGACCTACAATGAGCAGTTCTTC

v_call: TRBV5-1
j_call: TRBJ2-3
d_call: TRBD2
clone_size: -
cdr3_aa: CASSRTSGSRADTQYF
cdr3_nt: TGCGCCAGCAGCCGGACTAGCGGGAGTCGGGCAGATACGCAGTATTTT

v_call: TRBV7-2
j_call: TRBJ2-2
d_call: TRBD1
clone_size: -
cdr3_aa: CASSTRQGRTTGELFF
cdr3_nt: TGTGCCAGCAGCACCAGACAGGGAAGGACCACCGGGGAGCTGTTTTTT

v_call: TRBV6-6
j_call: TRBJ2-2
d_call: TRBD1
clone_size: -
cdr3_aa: CASSSGQTTGELFF
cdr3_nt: TGTGCCAGCAGTTCGGGACAGACCACCGGGGAGCTGTTTTTT

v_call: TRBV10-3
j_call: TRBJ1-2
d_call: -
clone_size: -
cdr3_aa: CAISEPGLSYGYTF
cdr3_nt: TGTGCCATCAGTGAGCCGGGACTTTCCTATGGCTACACCTTC

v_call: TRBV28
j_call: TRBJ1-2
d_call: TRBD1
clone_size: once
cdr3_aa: CASSPGQGPLGGYTF
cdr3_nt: TGTGCCAGCAGCCCCGGACAGGGGCCCTTAGGTGGCTACACCTTC

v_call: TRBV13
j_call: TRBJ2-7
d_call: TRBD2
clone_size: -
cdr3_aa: CASSLSRLAGEWYF
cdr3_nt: TGTGCCAGCAGCTTAAGCCGGCTAGCGGGAGAGTGGTACTTC

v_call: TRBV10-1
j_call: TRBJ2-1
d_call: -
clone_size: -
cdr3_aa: CASSESLAPLNEQFF
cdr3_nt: TGCGCCAGCAGTGAATCCCTAGCGCCCTTAAATGAGCAGTTCTTC